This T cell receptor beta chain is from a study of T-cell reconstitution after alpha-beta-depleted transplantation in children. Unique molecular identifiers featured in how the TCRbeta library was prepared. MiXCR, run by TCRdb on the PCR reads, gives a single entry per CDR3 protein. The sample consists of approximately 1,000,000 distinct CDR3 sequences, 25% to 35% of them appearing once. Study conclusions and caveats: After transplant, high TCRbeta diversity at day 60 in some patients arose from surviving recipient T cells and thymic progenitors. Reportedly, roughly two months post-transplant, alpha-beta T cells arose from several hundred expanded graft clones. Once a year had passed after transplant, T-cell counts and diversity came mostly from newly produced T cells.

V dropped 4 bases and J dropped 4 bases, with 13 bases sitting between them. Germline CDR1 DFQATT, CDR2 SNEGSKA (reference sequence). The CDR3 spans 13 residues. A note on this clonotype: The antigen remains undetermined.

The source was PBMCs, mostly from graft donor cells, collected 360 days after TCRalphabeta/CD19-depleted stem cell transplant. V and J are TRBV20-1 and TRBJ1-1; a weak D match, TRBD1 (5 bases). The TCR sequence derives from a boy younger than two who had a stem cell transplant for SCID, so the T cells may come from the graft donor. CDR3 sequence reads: CSAMQGIITEAFF. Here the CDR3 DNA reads TGCAGTGCTATGCAGGGAATAATCACTGAAGCTTTCTTT.